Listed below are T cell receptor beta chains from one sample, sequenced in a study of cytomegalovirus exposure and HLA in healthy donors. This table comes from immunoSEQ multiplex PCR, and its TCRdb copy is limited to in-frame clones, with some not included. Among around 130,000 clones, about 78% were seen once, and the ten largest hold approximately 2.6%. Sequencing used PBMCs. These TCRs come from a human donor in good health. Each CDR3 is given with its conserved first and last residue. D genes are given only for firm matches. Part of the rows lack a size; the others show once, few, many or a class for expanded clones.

CDR3nt: TGTGCCAGCAGCCCCAAGCAGACCCAGTACTTC
CDR3aa: CASSPKQTQYF
d_gene: -
abundance: -
j_gene: TRBJ2-5
v_gene: TRBV6-6

CDR3nt: TGTGCCAGCAGCTTAGATAGTGGGGCCAACTATGGCTACACCTTC
CDR3aa: CASSLDSGANYGYTF
d_gene: -
abundance: -
j_gene: TRBJ1-2
v_gene: TRBV11-2

CDR3nt: TGTGCCAGCATTTCCTACAGGGTCCACGAGCAGTACTTC
CDR3aa: CASISYRVHEQYF
d_gene: -
abundance: -
j_gene: TRBJ2-7
v_gene: TRBV6-1

CDR3nt: TGTGCCATCAGTGCCACGAGCGGGGCGTCAAAAGAGACCCAGTACTTC
CDR3aa: CAISATSGASKETQYF
d_gene: TRBD2
abundance: -
j_gene: TRBJ2-5
v_gene: TRBV10-3

CDR3nt: TGTGCCACCAGCCCCGGGGGGTCTGGAAACACCATATATTTT
CDR3aa: CATSPGGSGNTIYF
d_gene: -
abundance: -
j_gene: TRBJ1-3
v_gene: TRBV15

CDR3nt: TGTGCCAGCAGCTTAACCCCTGTAGGGGCCAACGTCCTGACTTTC
CDR3aa: CASSLTPVGANVLTF
d_gene: -
abundance: once
j_gene: TRBJ2-6
v_gene: TRBV7-3

CDR3nt: TGTGCCAGCAGCAAAGATACAGGGTTTACAGAGCAGTTCTTC
CDR3aa: CASSKDTGFTEQFF
d_gene: -
abundance: -
j_gene: TRBJ2-1
v_gene: TRBV7-9

CDR3nt: TGCAGCGTTAGCGGACGCACAGATACGCAGTATTTT
CDR3aa: CSVSGRTDTQYF
d_gene: -
abundance: once
j_gene: TRBJ2-3
v_gene: TRBV29-1

CDR3nt: TGTGCCAGCTCACCAGGACTAGCCCCGCTGGATACGCAGTATTTT
CDR3aa: CASSPGLAPLDTQYF
d_gene: TRBD2
abundance: -
j_gene: TRBJ2-3
v_gene: TRBV18

CDR3nt: TGTGCCAGCACCTTCGGGTGGTGGAAGGAGCAGTACTTC
CDR3aa: CASTFGWWKEQYF
d_gene: -
abundance: -
j_gene: TRBJ2-7
v_gene: TRBV28

CDR3nt: TGTGCCATCAGTGATTCGGACAAACCCAATCAGCCCCAGCATTTT
CDR3aa: CAISDSDKPNQPQHF
d_gene: -
abundance: few
j_gene: TRBJ1-5
v_gene: TRBV10-3

CDR3nt: TGTTCCAGCAGCTTACCTGGACAGGCCTACGAGCAGTACTTC
CDR3aa: CSSSLPGQAYEQYF
d_gene: TRBD1
abundance: few
j_gene: TRBJ2-7
v_gene: TRBV7-9

CDR3nt: TGTGCCAGCAGTTCTCCAGGGTACAATCAGCCCCAGCATTTT
CDR3aa: CASSSPGYNQPQHF
d_gene: -
abundance: -
j_gene: TRBJ1-5
v_gene: TRBV6-5

CDR3nt: TGTGCCAGCAGTCTGACTAGCGGGATTAATGAGCAGTTCTTC
CDR3aa: CASSLTSGINEQFF
d_gene: TRBD2
abundance: -
j_gene: TRBJ2-1
v_gene: TRBV6-4

CDR3nt: TGTGCCAGCAGCTTCATGGAGGTCAACAATGAGCAGTTCTTC
CDR3aa: CASSFMEVNNEQFF
d_gene: -
abundance: few
j_gene: TRBJ2-1
v_gene: TRBV7-9

CDR3nt: TGTGCCAGTAGTATCTCCAGGGGAAATCAGCCCCAGCATTTT
CDR3aa: CASSISRGNQPQHF
d_gene: -
abundance: -
j_gene: TRBJ1-5
v_gene: TRBV19

CDR3nt: TGTGCCAGCAGTTTGTGGTCAGGGGGGAGTGAAGCTTTCTTT
CDR3aa: CASSLWSGGSEAFF
d_gene: TRBD1
abundance: once
j_gene: TRBJ1-1
v_gene: TRBV27

CDR3nt: TGTGCCAGCAGCGTGGGGGGTTGGGAGACCCAGTACTTC
CDR3aa: CASSVGGWETQYF
d_gene: -
abundance: few
j_gene: TRBJ2-5
v_gene: TRBV9

CDR3nt: TGTGCCAGCAGTAAGGACAGGGTTCGGAACACGGGGGAGCTGTTTTTT
CDR3aa: CASSKDRVRNTGELFF
d_gene: TRBD1
abundance: -
j_gene: TRBJ2-2
v_gene: TRBV7-9

CDR3nt: TGTGCCAGCAGCCCTGTAGCGGGGTCGGACGCCTACGAGCAGTACTTC
CDR3aa: CASSPVAGSDAYEQYF
d_gene: TRBD2
abundance: -
j_gene: TRBJ2-7
v_gene: TRBV7-6

CDR3nt: TGTGCCAGCAGTTCGACAGGGTATGGCTACACCTTC
CDR3aa: CASSSTGYGYTF
d_gene: TRBD1
abundance: once
j_gene: TRBJ1-2
v_gene: TRBV28

CDR3nt: TGTGCCAGCAGCCCTATGAGTGGGCAGGGGCCTAACTATGGCTACACCTTC
CDR3aa: CASSPMSGQGPNYGYTF
d_gene: -
abundance: few
j_gene: TRBJ1-2
v_gene: TRBV14

CDR3nt: TGTGCCAGCAGCTCTAGCGGGGCCACCTACAATGAGCAGTTCTTC
CDR3aa: CASSSSGATYNEQFF
d_gene: TRBD2
abundance: -
j_gene: TRBJ2-1
v_gene: TRBV7-6

CDR3nt: TGTGCCAGTAGTCCTGGGACTAGCGGGAGGATTGAGACCCAGTACTTC
CDR3aa: CASSPGTSGRIETQYF
d_gene: TRBD2
abundance: few
j_gene: TRBJ2-5
v_gene: TRBV19

CDR3nt: TGTGCCAGCAGCTTAGGGGGAGTATCGAGGAACACCGGGGAGCTGTTTTTT
CDR3aa: CASSLGGVSRNTGELFF
d_gene: -
abundance: -
j_gene: TRBJ2-2
v_gene: TRBV7-2

CDR3nt: TGTGCCAGCAGCTGGAGTGGGGAGCCTTACAATGAGCAGTTCTTC
CDR3aa: CASSWSGEPYNEQFF
d_gene: -
abundance: -
j_gene: TRBJ2-1
v_gene: TRBV11-3

CDR3nt: TGTGCCAGTAGTATGTACAGGGGGCAGGTGGAGCAGTACTTC
CDR3aa: CASSMYRGQVEQYF
d_gene: TRBD1
abundance: -
j_gene: TRBJ2-7
v_gene: TRBV19

CDR3nt: TGTGCCAGCAGTGCCCACATATCCTACGAGCAGTACTTC
CDR3aa: CASSAHISYEQYF
d_gene: -
abundance: -
j_gene: TRBJ2-7
v_gene: TRBV5-4

CDR3nt: TGTGCCAGCAGTGAATTACACTGCGGGCAGTGCTACGAGCAGTACTTC
CDR3aa: CASSELHCGQCYEQYF
d_gene: -
abundance: -
j_gene: TRBJ2-7
v_gene: TRBV25-1

CDR3nt: TGCGCCAGCAGCCTGACAGGGGGCGCGACTGAAGCTTTCTTT
CDR3aa: CASSLTGGATEAFF
d_gene: TRBD1
abundance: -
j_gene: TRBJ1-1
v_gene: TRBV5-1

CDR3nt: TGCGCCAGCACGGGACTAGCGTTCTACAATGAGCAGTTCTTC
CDR3aa: CASTGLAFYNEQFF
d_gene: TRBD2
abundance: few
j_gene: TRBJ2-1
v_gene: TRBV10-2

CDR3nt: TGTGCCAGCAGTTCCGTCCCAGGGTCGGGCCACGAGCAGTACTTC
CDR3aa: CASSSVPGSGHEQYF
d_gene: -
abundance: -
j_gene: TRBJ2-7
v_gene: TRBV28

CDR3nt: TGTGCCAGCAGCCAATTTAACACCTACGAGCAGTACTTC
CDR3aa: CASSQFNTYEQYF
d_gene: -
abundance: few
j_gene: TRBJ2-7
v_gene: TRBV6-5

CDR3nt: TGTGCCAGCAGTTACTCAAAGGGGCTGGTTGGGGAGCAGTACTTC
CDR3aa: CASSYSKGLVGEQYF
d_gene: -
abundance: -
j_gene: TRBJ2-7
v_gene: TRBV6-5

CDR3nt: TGCGCCAGCAGCCAAGATACGGGAGGGCCCACAGATACGCAGTATTTT
CDR3aa: CASSQDTGGPTDTQYF
d_gene: TRBD2
abundance: -
j_gene: TRBJ2-3
v_gene: TRBV4-3

CDR3nt: TGTGCCACCTCACGCACGGCCGGGGTCCCCTACGAGCAGTACTTC
CDR3aa: CATSRTAGVPYEQYF
d_gene: -
abundance: -
j_gene: TRBJ2-7
v_gene: TRBV5-4

CDR3nt: TGTGCCAGCAGCGTCCAGCGGGGGTCCGAGCAGTACTTC
CDR3aa: CASSVQRGSEQYF
d_gene: TRBD2
abundance: -
j_gene: TRBJ2-7
v_gene: TRBV7-2

CDR3nt: TGTGCCAGCAGTTTCTCCAAGGCGGGAGGGCCGGGTATGCTCTTC
CDR3aa: CASSFSKAGGPGMLF
d_gene: TRBD2
abundance: -
j_gene: TRBJ2-1
v_gene: TRBV28

CDR3nt: TGTGCCAGCAATACCGGGGGGCAGGGGTTTGGCTACACCTTC
CDR3aa: CASNTGGQGFGYTF
d_gene: -
abundance: -
j_gene: TRBJ1-2
v_gene: TRBV27

CDR3nt: TGTGCCAGTAGCAAACCGGGACAGATGAACACTGAAGCTTTCTTT
CDR3aa: CASSKPGQMNTEAFF
d_gene: TRBD1
abundance: -
j_gene: TRBJ1-1
v_gene: TRBV19

CDR3nt: TGCGCCAGCAGCCAGACTAGCACAGATACGCAGTATTTT
CDR3aa: CASSQTSTDTQYF
d_gene: -
abundance: -
j_gene: TRBJ2-3
v_gene: TRBV4-1

CDR3nt: TGTGCCAGCAGCCCGGGGCGGCTAGCGGGGGTACAAGAGACCCAGTACTTC
CDR3aa: CASSPGRLAGVQETQYF
d_gene: TRBD2
abundance: few
j_gene: TRBJ2-5
v_gene: TRBV7-2